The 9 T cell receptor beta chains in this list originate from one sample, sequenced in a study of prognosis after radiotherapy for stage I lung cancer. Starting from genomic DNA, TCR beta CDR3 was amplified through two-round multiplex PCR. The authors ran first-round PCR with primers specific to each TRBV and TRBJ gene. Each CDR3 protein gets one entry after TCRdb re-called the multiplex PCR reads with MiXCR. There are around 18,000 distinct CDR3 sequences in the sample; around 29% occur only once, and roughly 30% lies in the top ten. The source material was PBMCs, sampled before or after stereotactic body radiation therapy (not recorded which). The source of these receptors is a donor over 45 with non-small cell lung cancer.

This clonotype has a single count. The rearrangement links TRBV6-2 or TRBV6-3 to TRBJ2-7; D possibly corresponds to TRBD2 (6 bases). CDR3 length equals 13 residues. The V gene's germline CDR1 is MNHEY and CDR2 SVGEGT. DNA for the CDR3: TGTGGCAGTTCCCAGGCGGGGACCTACGAGCAGTACTTC. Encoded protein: CGSSQAGTYEQYF.

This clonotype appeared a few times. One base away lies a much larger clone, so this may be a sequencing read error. CDR3 coding DNA: TGCGCCAGCAGCTCGGGGGGAGCCTACGAGCAGTACTTC. Its translation: CASSSGGAYEQYF. The chain carries TRBV5-1 and TRBJ2-7, with 7 bases identical to TRBD2. The length of the CDR3 is 13 residues. V was clipped by 3 bases and J by 2 bases; unmatched bases: 2. Germline CDR1 reads SGHRS; CDR2 reads YFSETQ.

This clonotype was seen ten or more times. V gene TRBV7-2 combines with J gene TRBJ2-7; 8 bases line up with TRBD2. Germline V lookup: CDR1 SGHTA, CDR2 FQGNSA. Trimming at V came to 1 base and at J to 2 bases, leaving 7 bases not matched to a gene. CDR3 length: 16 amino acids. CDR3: CASSLGSTSGAYEQYF. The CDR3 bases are TGTGCCAGCAGCTTAGGTTCTACTAGCGGAGCCTACGAGCAGTACTTC.

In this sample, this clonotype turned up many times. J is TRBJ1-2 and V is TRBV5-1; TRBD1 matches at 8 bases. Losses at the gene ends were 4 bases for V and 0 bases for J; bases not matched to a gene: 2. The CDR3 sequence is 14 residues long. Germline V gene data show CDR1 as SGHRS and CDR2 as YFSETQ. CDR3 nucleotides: TGCGCCAGCAGCCCGGGACAGGCTAACTATGGCTACACCTTC. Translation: CASSPGQANYGYTF.

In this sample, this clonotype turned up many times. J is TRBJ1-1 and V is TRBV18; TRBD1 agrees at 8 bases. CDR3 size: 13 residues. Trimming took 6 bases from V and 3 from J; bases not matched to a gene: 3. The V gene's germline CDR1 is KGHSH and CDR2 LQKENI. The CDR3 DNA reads TGTGCCAGCTCCCCGACAGGGGACACTGAAGCTTTCTTT. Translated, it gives CASSPTGDTEAFF.

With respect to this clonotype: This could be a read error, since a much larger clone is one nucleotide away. CDR3: CASSCRQGAEAFF. CDR3 bases: TGTGCCAGCAGTTGCCGACAGGGGGCTGAAGCTTTCTTT. The chain couples TRBV6-5 to TRBJ1-1; 9 bases are a match to TRBD1. The CDR3 consists of 13 residues. V lost 4 bases to trimming and J lost 6 bases; unmatched junction nucleotides: 3. The V gene's germline CDR1 is MNHEY and CDR2 SVGAGI.

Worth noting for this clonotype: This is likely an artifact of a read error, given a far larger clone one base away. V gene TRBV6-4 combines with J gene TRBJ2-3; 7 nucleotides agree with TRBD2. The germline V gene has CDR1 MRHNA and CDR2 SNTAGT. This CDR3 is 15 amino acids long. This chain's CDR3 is CVSSSNSGSTDTQYF. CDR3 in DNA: TGTGTCAGCAGTTCCAATAGCGGGAGCACAGATACGCAGTATTTT.

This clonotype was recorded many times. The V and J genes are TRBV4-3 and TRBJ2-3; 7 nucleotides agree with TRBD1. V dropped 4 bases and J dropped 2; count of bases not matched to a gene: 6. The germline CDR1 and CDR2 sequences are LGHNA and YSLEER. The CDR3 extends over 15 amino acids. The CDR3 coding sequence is TGCGCCAGCAGCCTTGACAGGGATTTCACAGATACGCAGTATTTT. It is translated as CASSLDRDFTDTQYF.

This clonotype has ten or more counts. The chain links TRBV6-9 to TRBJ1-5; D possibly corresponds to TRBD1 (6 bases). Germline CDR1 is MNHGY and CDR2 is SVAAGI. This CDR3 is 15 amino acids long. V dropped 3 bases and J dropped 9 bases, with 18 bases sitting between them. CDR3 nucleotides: TGTGCCAGCAGTTACGCCGACAGGTCCGAGTGGCCCCAGCATTTT. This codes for CASSYADRSEWPQHF.